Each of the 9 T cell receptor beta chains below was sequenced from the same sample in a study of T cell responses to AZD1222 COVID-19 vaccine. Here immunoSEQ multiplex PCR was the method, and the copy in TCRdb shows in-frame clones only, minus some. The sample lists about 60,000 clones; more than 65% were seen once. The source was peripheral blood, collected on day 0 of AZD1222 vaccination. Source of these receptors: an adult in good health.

This CDR3 reads CSVASGTPYEQYF. The CDR3 DNA is TGCAGCGTTGCATCCGGGACCCCCTACGAGCAGTACTTC. The chain couples TRBV29-1 to TRBJ2-7, with D perhaps assigned TRBD1 or TRBD2 (5 bases each). Per the germline V gene, CDR1 is SQVTM and CDR2 is ANQGSEA. This CDR3 spans 13 amino acids. V was trimmed by 4 bases and J by 2 bases, leaving 12 bases between them.

CDR3: CASSYDRWAYEQYF. The CDR3 bases are TGTGCCAGCAGTTATGACAGGTGGGCCTACGAGCAGTACTTC. The chain employs TRBV6-5 and TRBJ2-7, with a tentative D call TRBD1 (6 bases). The CDR3 has 14 residues. Germline values: CDR1 MNHEY, CDR2 SVGAGI. Trimming pared 3 bases from V and 2 bases from J, leaving 11 bases between.

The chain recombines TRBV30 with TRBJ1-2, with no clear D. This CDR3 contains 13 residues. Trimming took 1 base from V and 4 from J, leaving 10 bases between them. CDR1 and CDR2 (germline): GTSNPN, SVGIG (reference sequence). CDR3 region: CAWSGGDGYGYTF. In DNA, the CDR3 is TGTGCCTGGAGTGGTGGAGATGGCTATGGCTACACCTTC.

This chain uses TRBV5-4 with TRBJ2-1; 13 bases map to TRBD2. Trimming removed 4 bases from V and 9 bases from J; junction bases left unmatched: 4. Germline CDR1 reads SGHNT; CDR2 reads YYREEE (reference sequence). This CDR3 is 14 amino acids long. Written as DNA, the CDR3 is TGTGCCAGCAGCAACGGACTAGCGGGAGCTGAGCAGTTCTTC. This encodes CASSNGLAGAEQFF.

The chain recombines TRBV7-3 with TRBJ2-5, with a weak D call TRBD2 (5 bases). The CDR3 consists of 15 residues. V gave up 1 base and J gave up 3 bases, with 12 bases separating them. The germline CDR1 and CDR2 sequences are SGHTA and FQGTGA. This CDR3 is CASSLRCRTEETQYF. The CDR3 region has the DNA TGTGCCAGCAGCTTAAGATGTCGGACTGAAGAGACCCAGTACTTC.

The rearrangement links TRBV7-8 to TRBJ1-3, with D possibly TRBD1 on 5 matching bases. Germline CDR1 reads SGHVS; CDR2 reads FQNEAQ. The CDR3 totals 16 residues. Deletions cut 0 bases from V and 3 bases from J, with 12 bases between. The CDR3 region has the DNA TGTGCCAGCAGCTTAGCCCCAATGGGGGTTGGAAACACCATATATTTT. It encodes CASSLAPMGVGNTIYF.

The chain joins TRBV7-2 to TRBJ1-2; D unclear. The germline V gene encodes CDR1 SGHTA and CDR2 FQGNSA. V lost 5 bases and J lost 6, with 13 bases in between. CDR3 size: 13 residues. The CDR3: CASSRGYGNGYTF. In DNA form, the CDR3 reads TGTGCCAGCAGCCGTGGGTACGGAAATGGCTACACCTTC.

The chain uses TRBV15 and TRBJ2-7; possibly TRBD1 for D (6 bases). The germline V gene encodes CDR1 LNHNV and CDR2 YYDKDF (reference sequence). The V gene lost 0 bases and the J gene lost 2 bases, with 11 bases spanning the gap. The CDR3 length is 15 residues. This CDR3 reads CATSRDRDTTYEQYV. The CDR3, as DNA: TGTGCCACCAGCAGAGATAGGGACACCACCTACGAGCAGTACGTC.

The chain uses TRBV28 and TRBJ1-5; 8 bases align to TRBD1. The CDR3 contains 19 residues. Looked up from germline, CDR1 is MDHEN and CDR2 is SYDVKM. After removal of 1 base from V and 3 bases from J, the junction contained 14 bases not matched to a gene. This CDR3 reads CASSLYGRGLRLNNQPQHF. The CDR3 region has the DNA TGTGCCAGCAGTTTATACGGCAGGGGGCTTAGGTTAAACAATCAGCCCCAGCATTTT.